The 10 T cell receptor delta chains in this list originate from one sample, sequenced in a study of gamma-delta chains in newborns, infants, children. TCRdb fed the reads into CATT to redo clone calling. This table holds 3,400 or so delta-chain clones, 52% found once. Specimen: blood. These receptors all stem from a child who received the measles vaccine.

CDR3 coding DNA: TGTGCTCTTGGGGAAATCCCCGTCTGGGGGTCCTCACGTAAACTCATCTTT. Its translation: CALGEIPVWGSSRKLIF. This sequence joins TRDV1 and TRDJ1; 7 bases are a match to TRDD3. Germline V gene data show CDR1 as TSWWSYY and CDR2 as QGS. The CDR3 totals 17 residues. The ends lost 2 bases at V and 7 bases at J; junction bases unmatched: 16.

Concerning this clone: Only one base separates this from a far larger clonotype, so it likely reflects a read error. This chain connects TRDV2 to TRDJ1, with 12 bases lining up with TRDD3. The CDR3 runs 18 residues. The V gene's germline CDR1 is GEAIGNYY and CDR2 EKD. CDR3: CARDTVGLGDTNTDKLIF. The CDR3 DNA sequence: TGTGCCCGTGACACCGTTGGACTGGGGGATACAAACACCGATAAACTCATCTTT.

Comment on this clone: One base away lies a much larger clone, so this may be a sequencing read error. The CDR3, as DNA: TGTGCCTGTGACACCGCAGAGGGATACGCATCCTGGGACACCCGACAGATGTTTTTC. Protein sequence: CACDTAEGYASWDTRQMFF. V and J are TRDV2 and TRDJ3, with 8 bases identical to TRDD3. Losses at the gene ends were 0 bases for V and 1 base for J; bases not matched to a gene: 7. The germline V gene encodes CDR1 GEAIGNYY and CDR2 EKD. This CDR3 is built from 19 residues.

This clone has only one observation. The junction departs from the called germline gene at one end, perhaps through a read error. The rearrangement links TRDV1 to TRDJ1; TRDD3 aligns across 11 bases. There are 23 residues in the CDR3. The germline gives CDR1 TSWWSYY, CDR2 QGS. Here the CDR3 DNA reads TGTGCTATTGGGGAACTTGCCCTACTGCTTATGGGGGATACGCGGTTAAACACCGATAAACTCATCTTT. Protein sequence: CAIGELALLLMGDTRLNTDKLIF.

Turning to this clone: Being one base from a much bigger clone, this may be a read error. The chain carries TRDV2 and TRDJ3, with D perhaps matching TRDD3 (6 bases). CDR3 length equals 21 residues. Germline CDR1 reads GEAIGNYY; CDR2 reads EKD. This chain's CDR3 is CACVGLSGRGPSSWGTRQMFF. The CDR3 coding sequence is TGTGCCTGTGTGGGTCTTAGTGGTAGAGGACCAAGCTCCTGGGGCACCCGACAGATGTTTTTC.

Notes on this clone: A read error is possible here, since a much larger clone lies one base away. V and J are TRAV29/DV5 and TRDJ1; a possible D gene is TRDD3 (6 bases). V lost 0 bases and J lost 0, with 24 bases in between. The CDR3 sequence is 19 residues long. The germline CDR1 and CDR2 sequences are NSMFDY and ISSIKDK. The CDR3 region has the DNA TGTGCAGCAAGCGACGGTCCTCTACGTCTGGGGCTGCACACCGATAAACTCATCTTT. It encodes CAASDGPLRLGLHTDKLIF.

Notes on this clone: A much bigger clone sits one base away, suggesting this may be a read error. This chain links TRDV1 with TRDJ1; 8 bases map to TRDD3. This CDR3 contains 18 residues. V lost 1 base, J lost 0 bases, and 10 bases stayed unmatched. CDR1 is TSWWSYY, CDR2 QGS, per germline. CDR3 residues: CALGEPPPVLGDTDKLIF. The CDR3, as DNA: TGTGCTCTTGGGGAACCTCCCCCGGTACTGGGGGACACCGATAAACTCATCTTT.

Turning to this clone: The junction and the germline gene differ at one end; a read error may be behind it. The gene calls are TRDV2 and TRDJ3; TRDD3 matches at 8 bases. The CDR3 runs 18 residues. Germline loops: CDR1 GEAIGNYY, CDR2 EKD. This CDR3 reads CACGTWGTLSWDTRQMFF. As DNA, the CDR3 is TGTGCCTGTGGCACCTGGGGGACCCTCTCCTGGGACACCCGACAGATGTTTTTC.

In its sample, this clone was seen a few times. A much bigger clone sits one base away, suggesting this may be a read error. V gene TRDV2 combines with J gene TRDJ1; a weak D match, TRDD3 (5 bases). Trimming pared 2 bases from V and 0 bases from J, leaving 18 bases between. The CDR3 loop spans 17 amino acids. Per the germline V gene, CDR1 is GEAIGNYY and CDR2 is EKD. The CDR3, as DNA: TGTGCCTGTGACATAGTACCGGGGGGCCCGTACACCGATAAACTCATCTTT. Translation: CACDIVPGGPYTDKLIF.

By proportion, this clone is large. This sample includes further DNA sequences coding for the same CDR3. This sequence joins TRDV2 and TRDJ1; 12 bases fit TRDD3. The CDR3 extends over 18 amino acids. J was trimmed by 3 bases and V by 0 bases; bases with no gene match: 10. Germline V gene data show CDR1 as GEAIGNYY and CDR2 as EKD. The CDR3 sequence: CACDTVGLGDTFADKLIF. CDR3 DNA sequence: TGTGCCTGTGACACCGTCGGACTGGGGGATACTTTCGCCGATAAACTCATCTTT.